The 28 T cell receptor beta chains presented below share a single source sample, sequenced in a study of siplizumab effects on memory and regulatory T cells. The protocol was immunoSEQ multiplex PCR, while the TCRdb copy is restricted to in-frame clones and leaves out a portion. The sample carries some 97,000 clones, 90% to 95% recorded once. The specimen was Tregs sorted from blood. Source of these receptors: a human donor in good health.

The J gene is TRBJ2-7, the V gene TRBV28; D is perhaps TRBD1 or TRBD2 (5 bases each). The CDR3 is 15 residues long. V was trimmed by 3 bases and J by 1 base, leaving 13 bases between them. The germline V gene encodes CDR1 MDHEN and CDR2 SYDVKM. CDR3 loop: CASSFTGTVSYEQYF. As DNA, the CDR3 is TGTGCCAGCAGTTTTACCGGGACGGTTTCCTACGAGCAGTACTTC.

The chain combines TRBV10-2 with TRBJ1-6; the D gene is possibly TRBD1 (5 bases). The V end lost 5 bases, the J end lost 10 bases, and 9 bases lay between the germline ends. Germline loops: CDR1 WSHSY, CDR2 SAAADI. CDR3 length equals 12 residues. Here the CDR3 DNA reads TGCGCCAGCAGTCCAGGGAACTCACCCCTCCACTTT. This sequence encodes CASSPGNSPLHF.

This CDR3 reads CASSRPGLAGRWEQFF. CDR3 coding DNA: TGTGCCAGTAGTAGGCCGGGACTAGCGGGACGCTGGGAGCAGTTCTTC. V and J are TRBV19 and TRBJ2-1; 13 nucleotides agree with TRBD2. The V and J ends lost 4 bases and 10 bases, in that order; junction bases with no gene match: 10. The CDR3 is 16 amino acids. Germline V gene lookup returns CDR1 LNHDA and CDR2 SQIVND (reference sequence).

The CDR3 region is CASSPRPDTEAFF. The CDR3 bases are TGTGCCAGTAGTCCCCGGCCGGACACTGAAGCTTTCTTT. This chain joins TRBV19 and TRBJ1-1, with D unresolved. The V gene lost 5 bases and the J gene lost 3 bases, with 10 bases spanning the gap. Germline values: CDR1 LNHDA, CDR2 SQIVND (reference sequence). The CDR3 totals 13 residues.

This clone showed up just once. The chain employs TRBV5-1 and TRBJ2-3; the match to TRBD2 covers 11 bases. Losses at the gene ends were 0 bases for V and 4 bases for J; bases not matched to a gene: 1. There are 15 residues in the CDR3. Germline V gene data show CDR1 as SGHRS and CDR2 as YFSETQ. CDR3 in DNA: TGCGCCAGCAGCTTGGTACTAGCGGGAGCAGATACGCAGTATTTT. Translation: CASSLVLAGADTQYF.

The chain couples TRBV29-1 to TRBJ2-3, with TRBD2 identical over 11 bases. Germline CDR1 SQVTM, CDR2 ANQGSEA. Germline trimming cut 4 bases from V and 6 bases from J; bases unmatched to any gene: 3. CDR3 length equals 13 residues. CDR3 amino acids: CSVVAGGRDTQYF. The CDR3 DNA sequence: TGCAGCGTTGTAGCGGGAGGGAGGGATACGCAGTATTTT.

The V gene is TRBV14, the J gene TRBJ2-3; possible D gene TRBD2, 6 bases. The CDR3 has 16 residues. Between the trimmed V and J ends, which lost 2 bases and 2 bases, there was a span of 14 bases. CDR1 is SGHDN and CDR2 is FVKESK in the germline V gene. The CDR3 nucleotides read TGTGCCAGCAGCCAAAAGATTAGCGGTACCACAGATACGCAGTATTTT. Its translation: CASSQKISGTTDTQYF.

The rearrangement joins TRBV4-1 to TRBJ2-7; D possibly corresponds to TRBD2 (7 bases). The V and J ends lost 4 bases and 3 bases respectively, with 16 bases between them. CDR1 MGHRA and CDR2 YSYEKL come from the germline V gene. The CDR3 runs to 15 residues. The CDR3 region is CASSLGGGGIYEQYF. The CDR3 DNA follows: TGCGCCAGCAGCCTGGGGGGCGGGGGAATCTACGAGCAGTACTTC.

The genes are TRBV7-6 and TRBJ2-2; D is possibly TRBD1 (6 bases). The germline gives CDR1 SGHVS, CDR2 FNYEAQ. The germline V and J ends were trimmed by 4 bases and 1 base, with 10 bases remaining between them. CDR3 length: 15 residues. The CDR3 reads CASSSDSLNTGELFF. The CDR3 DNA is TGTGCCAGCAGCTCGGACAGCTTGAACACCGGGGAGCTGTTTTTT.

The V gene is TRBV28, the J gene TRBJ2-1; 7 bases line up with TRBD2. There are 15 residues in the CDR3. The J segment lost 6 bases and the V segment lost 8 bases, leaving 13 bases of the junction unmatched. In germline, CDR1 is MDHEN, CDR2 SYDVKM. The CDR3 DNA follows: TGTGCCAGCCCATCTTGGCGGGGGATAGGCAATGAGCAGTTCTTC. Protein product: CASPSWRGIGNEQFF.

The gene calls are TRBV27 and TRBJ2-7; D is possibly TRBD1 or TRBD2 (5 bases each). Germline CDR1 and CDR2: MNHEY and SMNVEV (reference sequence). V was clipped by 1 base and J by 0 bases, with 13 bases between them. The CDR3 length is 16 residues. CDR3 sequence (DNA): TGTGCCAGCAGTTTATGGGTAAGGGGACCCTCCTACGAGCAGTACTTC. This translates into CASSLWVRGPSYEQYF.

The V gene is TRBV5-6, the J gene TRBJ2-3; 10 bases line up with TRBD2. The CDR3 has 14 residues. Germline trimming cut 4 bases from V and 6 bases from J; bases unmatched to any gene: 5. CDR1 is SGHDT and CDR2 is YYEEEE in the germline V gene. As DNA, the CDR3 is TGTGCCAGCAGCCCGGGACTAGCGAAGGATACGCAGTATTTT. Translating it yields CASSPGLAKDTQYF.

The chain employs TRBV7-9 and TRBJ2-7; 14 bases agree with TRBD2. Per the germline V gene, CDR1 is SEHNR and CDR2 is FQNEAQ (reference sequence). The trim removed 11 bases at V and 5 bases at J, leaving 20 bases unmatched. The CDR3 is 18 amino acids. CDR3 amino acids: CAGGGTGTSGSKSHEQYF. CDR3 in DNA: TGTGCCGGAGGAGGGACCGGGACTAGCGGGAGTAAGTCCCACGAGCAGTACTTC.

This chain connects TRBV11-2 to TRBJ1-6; D remains unclear. CDR3 length: 17 residues. Trimming cost V 2 bases and J 10 bases, with 21 bases left between them. The germline V gene has CDR1 SGHAT and CDR2 FQNNGV. CDR3 sequence reads: CASSLWISSRRSSPLHF. For the CDR3, the DNA is TGTGCCAGCAGCTTATGGATATCATCTCGAAGGTCATCACCCCTCCACTTT.

This clone has only one observation. The CDR3 region has the DNA TGCGCCAGCAGCCCACTAGCGGGAGGGCCTGGGTCCTACAATGAGCAGTTCTTC. It codes for CASSPLAGGPGSYNEQFF. The genes are TRBV5-1 and TRBJ2-1; 13 nucleotides agree with TRBD2. Germline V CDR1 and CDR2: SGHRS, YFSETQ. The CDR3 extends over 18 amino acids. V trimming: 4 bases; J trimming: 1 base; junction bases outside the gene matches: 8.

The chain couples TRBV6-1 to TRBJ2-6, with 14 bases identical to TRBD2. CDR3 length: 18 amino acids. V gave up 4 bases and J gave up 1 base; unmatched junction bases: 3. The V gene's germline CDR1 is MNHNS and CDR2 SASEGT. CDR3 amino acids: CASSARLAGGSGANVLTF. CDR3 sequence (DNA): TGTGCCAGCAGTGCCCGACTAGCGGGAGGGTCTGGGGCCAACGTCCTGACTTTC.

The V call is TRBV7-9, the J call TRBJ2-1; D is ambiguous. The CDR3 is 11 residues long. V lost 7 bases and J lost 8, with 9 bases in between. Looked up from germline, CDR1 is SEHNR and CDR2 is FQNEAQ (reference sequence). Here the CDR3 reads CASTPLDEQFF. CDR3 nucleotide sequence: TGTGCCAGCACCCCCCTGGATGAGCAGTTCTTC.

J is TRBJ2-1 and V is TRBV5-1; D tentatively reads TRBD1 or TRBD2 (6 bases each). The V end lost 2 bases, the J end lost 3 bases, and 12 bases lay between the germline ends. The CDR3 contains 15 residues. Germline loops: CDR1 SGHRS, CDR2 YFSETQ. Here the CDR3 DNA reads TGCGCCAGCAGCTTAGGGGGGAGGATCTACAATGAGCAGTTCTTC. This encodes CASSLGGRIYNEQFF.

CDR3 in amino acids: CASSTQGGPYEQYF. DNA of the CDR3: TGCGCCAGCAGTACGCAGGGTGGCCCCTACGAGCAGTACTTC. The chain recombines TRBV5-1 with TRBJ2-7, with D maybe TRBD1 (5 bases). CDR1 and CDR2 from the germline V gene are SGHRS and YFSETQ. The V and J ends lost 5 bases and 2 bases respectively, with 14 bases between them. The length of the CDR3 is 14 residues.

This clone showed up just a few times. The chain uses TRBV6-5 and TRBJ1-1; no firm D call. Trimming pared 0 bases from V and 3 bases from J, leaving 5 bases between. The CDR3 extends over 13 amino acids. The germline gives CDR1 MNHEY, CDR2 SVGAGI. Here the CDR3 DNA reads TGTGCCAGCAGTTACTCTAGAGACACTGAAGCTTTCTTT. The encoded protein is CASSYSRDTEAFF.

This rearrangement joins TRBV4-2 to TRBJ2-1; TRBD2 agrees at 7 bases. Germline assignment: CDR1 LGHNA and CDR2 YNFKEQ. The CDR3 contains 16 residues. V lost 1 base to trimming and J lost 5 bases; unmatched junction nucleotides: 8. For the CDR3, the DNA is TGTGCCAGCAGCCAAGGTCGGCGACTAGCACACAATGAGCAGTTCTTC. It encodes CASSQGRRLAHNEQFF.

The gene calls are TRBV9 and TRBJ2-7; 7 bases fit TRBD2. Germline V gene data show CDR1 as SGDLS and CDR2 as YYNGEE. This CDR3 is 15 amino acids long. The J segment lost 1 base and the V segment lost 0 bases, leaving 4 bases of the junction unmatched. The CDR3 region is CASSVGVGGSYEQYF. The CDR3 nucleotides read TGTGCCAGCAGCGTAGGGGTGGGAGGGTCCTACGAGCAGTACTTC. Drawing the rest from reference TRBV9 and TRBJ2-7, the complete variable domain is DSGVTQTPKHLITATGQRVTLRCSPRSGDLSVYWYQQSLDQGLQFLIQYYNGEERAKGNILERFSAQQFPDLHSELNLSSLELGDSALYFCASSVGVGGSYEQYFGPGTRLTVT.

This sequence joins TRBV14 and TRBJ2-5, with 7 positions matching TRBD2. V was pared by 3 bases and J by 5 bases, with 15 bases of the junction left unmatched. The CDR3 sequence is 17 residues long. The V gene's germline CDR1 is SGHDN and CDR2 FVKESK. The CDR3, as DNA: TGTGCCAGCAGCCATCCTTTTATCGGGGGGAATATTGAGACCCAGTACTTC. Residues: CASSHPFIGGNIETQYF.

This chain links TRBV9 with TRBJ1-2; 7 bases are a match to TRBD1. CDR3 length: 16 residues. Per germline, CDR1 SGDLS and CDR2 YYNGEE. V lost 4 bases, J lost 7 bases, and 16 bases stayed unmatched. The CDR3, as DNA: TGTGCCAGCAGCAACCGCCGGGAGACAGGGATAAGTGGCTACACCTTC. Translation: CASSNRRETGISGYTF. Combining the CDR3 with reference TRBV9 and TRBJ1-2 gives the whole variable domain DSGVTQTPKHLITATGQRVTLRCSPRSGDLSVYWYQQSLDQGLQFLIQYYNGEERAKGNILERFSAQQFPDLHSELNLSSLELGDSALYFCASSNRRETGISGYTFGSGTRLTVV.

V and J are TRBV19 and TRBJ1-5, with TRBD1 matching over 8 bases. This CDR3 contains 13 residues. Germline loops: CDR1 LNHDA, CDR2 SQIVND (reference sequence). Unmatched junction bases numbered 6, after V lost 7 bases and J lost 7 bases. In DNA form, the CDR3 reads TGTGCCAGTACCGACTACAGGGGGCAGCCCCAGCATTTT. Amino acid sequence: CASTDYRGQPQHF.

For the CDR3, the DNA is TGTGCCAGCTCACCACTTGCGACAGGTATTAACTATGGCTACACCTTC. The encoded protein is CASSPLATGINYGYTF. V and J are TRBV18 and TRBJ1-2; maybe TRBD1 (6 bases). The V end was cut by 1 base, the J end by 1 base, with 13 bases between. Germline CDR1 and CDR2: KGHSH and LQKENI. The CDR3 loop spans 16 amino acids.

This clone was counted once. The chain employs TRBV15 and TRBJ1-2; D remains ambiguous. The V gene lost 9 bases and the J gene lost 11 bases, with 19 bases spanning the gap. Germline loops: CDR1 LNHNV, CDR2 YYDKDF (reference sequence). This CDR3 is built from 12 residues. CDR3 amino acids: CATTDDVEGYTF. CDR3 DNA sequence: TGTGCCACTACCGACGACGTAGAAGGTTACACCTTC.

This clone rates as medium-sized (0.01 to 0.1%). The chain joins TRBV10-3 to TRBJ1-3, with D tentatively TRBD1 (6 bases). Between the trimmed V and J ends, which lost 5 bases and 1 base, there was a span of 6 bases. Germline values: CDR1 ENHRY, CDR2 SYGVKD. The CDR3 totals 13 residues. The CDR3 loop reads CAISTGSGNTIYF. CDR3 nucleotides: TGTGCCATCAGTACAGGGTCTGGAAACACCATATATTTT.